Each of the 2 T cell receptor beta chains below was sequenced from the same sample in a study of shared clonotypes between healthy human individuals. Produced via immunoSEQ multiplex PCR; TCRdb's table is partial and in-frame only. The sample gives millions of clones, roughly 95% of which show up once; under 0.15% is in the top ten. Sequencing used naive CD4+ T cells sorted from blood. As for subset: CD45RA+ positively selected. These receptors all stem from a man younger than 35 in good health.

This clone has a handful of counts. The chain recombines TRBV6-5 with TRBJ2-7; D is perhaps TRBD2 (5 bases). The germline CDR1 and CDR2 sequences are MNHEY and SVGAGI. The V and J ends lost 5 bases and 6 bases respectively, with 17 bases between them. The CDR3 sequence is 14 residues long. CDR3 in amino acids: CASSPRGSYAEQYF. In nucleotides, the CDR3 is TGTGCCAGCAGTCCCCGAGGGAGCTACGCCGAGCAGTACTTC.

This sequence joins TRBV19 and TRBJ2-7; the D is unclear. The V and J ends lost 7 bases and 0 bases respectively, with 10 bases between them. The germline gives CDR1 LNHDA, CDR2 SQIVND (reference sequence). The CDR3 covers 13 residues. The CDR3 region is CASMGDSSYEQYF. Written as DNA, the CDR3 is TGTGCCAGTATGGGCGACTCCTCCTACGAGCAGTACTTC.